This TCR beta chain was recorded in a study of T cells expressing NK-cell markers. This clonotype counts as medium-sized by frequency. Reanalyzing the 5' RACE reads, TCRdb keeps one entry per CDR3 protein, without DNA. This table lists over 250,000 distinct CDR3 sequences. Germline V gives CDR1 SGDLS, CDR2 YYNGEE. The CDR3 sequence is 16 residues long. Sequencing was performed on blood T cells: a sorted CD56 or NKG2C T cell subset, CD4+ or CD8+ T cells, or bulk PBMC T cells (not recorded which). The sequence derives from a woman between 18 and 70 years old in good health. The chain uses TRBV9 and TRBJ2-3; TCRdb's D gene call, TRBD1, goes unchecked for lack of DNA. The CDR3 reads CASSPRTGLLTDTQYF.